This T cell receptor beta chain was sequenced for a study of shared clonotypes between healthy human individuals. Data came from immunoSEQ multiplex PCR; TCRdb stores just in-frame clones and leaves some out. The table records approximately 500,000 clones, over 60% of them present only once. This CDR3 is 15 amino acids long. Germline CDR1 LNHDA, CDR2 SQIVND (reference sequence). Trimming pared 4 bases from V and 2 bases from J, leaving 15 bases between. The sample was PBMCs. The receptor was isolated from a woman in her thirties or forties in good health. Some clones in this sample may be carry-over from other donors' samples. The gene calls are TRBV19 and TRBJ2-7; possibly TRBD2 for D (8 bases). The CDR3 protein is CASSSGTAGAYEQYF. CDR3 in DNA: TGTGCCAGTAGTAGCGGGACAGCGGGAGCCTACGAGCAGTACTTC.